This entry lists 25 T cell receptor beta chains sequenced from one sample in a study of blood T cells in healthy people across ages. Through a sample-barcoded 5' primer and a J-beta primer mix, a second PCR was run for about 6 to 11 cycles. TCRdb recomputed calls from the 5' RACE reads with MiXCR, one row per CDR3 protein. This sample has 780,000 or so distinct CDR3 sequences, with 45% to 70% found just once. The material sequenced was blood. These receptors were obtained from a man aged 35 to 55 in good health.

This clonotype showed up just a few times. The chain carries TRBV20-1 and TRBJ2-7, with 11 bases matching TRBD2. The V gene's germline CDR1 is DFQATT and CDR2 SNEGSKA (reference sequence). The CDR3 sequence is 13 residues long. J was trimmed by 2 bases and V by 8 bases; bases with no gene match: 5. In DNA, the CDR3 is TGCAGTCTGACTAGCGGGGTAACCTACGAGCAGTACTTC. It codes for CSLTSGVTYEQYF.

This clonotype was counted once. The V call is TRBV7-2, the J call TRBJ2-3; D unclear. Germline V lookup: CDR1 SGHTA, CDR2 FQGNSA. Trimming took 1 base from V and 6 from J, leaving 11 bases between them. This CDR3 has 14 amino acids. CDR3 loop: CASSLDPVMDTQYF. The CDR3 DNA reads TGTGCCAGCAGCTTAGATCCAGTAATGGATACGCAGTATTTT.

The V call is TRBV29-1, the J call TRBJ2-3; D might be TRBD1 or TRBD2, each matching 5 bases. CDR1 is SQVTM and CDR2 is ANQGSEA in the germline V gene. Trimming removed 5 bases from V and 0 bases from J, with 21 bases in between. The CDR3 extends over 17 amino acids. The CDR3 DNA sequence: TGCAGCGTTTGCTCCGACGGGACCGGGTACAGCACAGATACGCAGTATTTT. It yields the protein CSVCSDGTGYSTDTQYF.

In its sample, this clonotype was seen many times. This chain links TRBV9 with TRBJ2-7; D remains unclear. CDR1 and CDR2 (germline): SGDLS, YYNGEE. V lost 0 bases to trimming and J lost 6 bases, with 4 bases between them. The CDR3 has 11 residues. CDR3 loop: CASSVAFEQYF. The CDR3 bases are TGTGCCAGCAGCGTAGCTTTCGAGCAGTACTTC.

This chain connects TRBV14 to TRBJ2-1; D may be TRBD2 (6 bases). The CDR3 is 15 amino acids. Trimming took 3 bases from V and 8 from J, leaving 17 bases between them. Germline-derived CDR1 and CDR2 are SGHDN and FVKESK. CDR3 sequence reads: CASSHGSLNIHEQFF. In DNA form, the CDR3 reads TGTGCCAGCAGCCACGGGAGCCTTAATATCCATGAGCAGTTCTTC.

In this sample, this clonotype turned up a few times. The chain carries TRBV7-9 and TRBJ2-5; a possible D gene is TRBD2 (5 bases). CDR1 is SEHNR and CDR2 is FQNEAQ in the germline V gene (reference sequence). The ends were cut back, 5 bases at V and 3 bases at J, with 16 bases in the middle. The CDR3 sequence is 15 residues long. The CDR3 region has the DNA TGTGCCAGCAGCCCCAGTACCGGGGTGGAAGAGACCCAGTACTTC. Translating gives CASSPSTGVEETQYF.

The chain joins TRBV27 to TRBJ1-2, with 9 bases matching TRBD1. The CDR3 is 16 residues long. Trimming at V came to 3 bases and at J to 6 bases, leaving 11 bases not matched to a gene. Germline assignment: CDR1 MNHEY and CDR2 SMNVEV (reference sequence). The CDR3 DNA follows: TGTGCCAGCAGTTTTGGGTCACAGGGGGCGCGGAATGGCTACACCTTC. It encodes CASSFGSQGARNGYTF.

This clonotype was recorded a few times. V and J are TRBV29-1 and TRBJ2-1; 9 nucleotides match TRBD1. After removal of 7 bases from V and 4 bases from J, the junction contained 8 bases not matched to a gene. The CDR3 extends over 14 amino acids. Germline CDR1 SQVTM, CDR2 ANQGSEA. CDR3 coding DNA: TGCAGCGGCGACAGGGGGTTATCTTACAATGAGCAGTTCTTC. Protein: CSGDRGLSYNEQFF.

The chain combines TRBV2 with TRBJ2-1, with TRBD2 as a possible D gene (7 bases). The J call may be incorrect, as the DNA end agrees better with TRBJ2-7. Germline-derived CDR1 and CDR2 are SNHLY and FYNNEI. CDR3 size: 10 residues. The CDR3 region is CASGGAEQYF. The CDR3 region has the DNA TGTGCCAGCGGGGGGGCCGAGCAGTACTTC.

The V and J genes are TRBV6-5 and TRBJ2-1; 9 bases agree with TRBD2. The CDR3 has 16 amino acids. The V gene's germline CDR1 is MNHEY and CDR2 SVGAGI. The junction had 4 bases not matched to a gene; V was cut back by 0 bases and J by 4 bases. The CDR3 DNA sequence: TGTGCCAGCAGTTACTCGCGACTAGCGGAATACAATGAGCAGTTCTTC. It specifies CASSYSRLAEYNEQFF.

Only a few counts were recorded for this clonotype. V and J are TRBV6-1 and TRBJ2-1; D gene uncertain. The germline CDR1 and CDR2 sequences are MNHNS and SASEGT. The germline V and J ends were trimmed by 4 bases and 7 bases, with 14 bases remaining between them. This CDR3 has 14 amino acids. The CDR3 DNA is TGTGCCAGCAGTGGGATGGGCCTATCGAATGAGCAGTTCTTC. Encoded protein: CASSGMGLSNEQFF.

The CDR3 is CASSYSAELSYEQYF. As DNA, the CDR3 is TGTGCCAGCAGTTACTCGGCAGAACTCTCCTACGAGCAGTACTTC. This rearrangement joins TRBV6-6 to TRBJ2-7; D remains ambiguous. The CDR3 length is 15 residues. Trimming stripped 0 bases from V and 0 bases from J, with 9 bases between. Germline assignment: CDR1 MNHNY and CDR2 SVGAGI (reference sequence).

This clonotype was seen only a few times. V and J are TRBV6-5 and TRBJ2-3; weak D call: TRBD1 (6 bases). V was pared by 7 bases and J by 2 bases, with 7 bases between. This CDR3 has 12 amino acids. The germline V gene encodes CDR1 MNHEY and CDR2 SVGAGI. The CDR3 is CASTGDTDTQYF. Written as DNA, the CDR3 is TGTGCCAGCACAGGGGACACAGATACGCAGTATTTT.

The chain couples TRBV7-8 to TRBJ1-1; unclear D gene. Trimming stripped 2 bases from V and 6 bases from J, with 16 bases between. The CDR3 has 15 amino acids. Germline values: CDR1 SGHVS, CDR2 FQNEAQ. The CDR3 DNA is TGTGCCAGCAGCTTAAGACATACAGAAGGCGCTGAAGCTTTCTTT. It is translated as CASSLRHTEGAEAFF. Looking up the rest from reference TRBV7-8 and TRBJ1-1 gives the full variable domain: GAGVSQSPRYKVAKRGQDVALRCDPISGHVSLFWYQQALGQGPEFLTYFQNEAQLDKSGLPSDRFFAERPEGSVSTLKIQRTQQEDSAVYLCASSLRHTEGAEAFFGQGTRLTVV.

The genes are TRBV5-5 and TRBJ2-1; D remains unclear. The germline V and J ends were trimmed by 0 bases and 2 bases, with 9 bases remaining between them. The germline V gene encodes CDR1 SGHKS and CDR2 YYEKEE (reference sequence). This CDR3 comprises 15 residues. The CDR3 DNA sequence: TGTGCCAGCAGCTTGGGACCAGACCCCTACAATGAGCAGTTCTTC. Its protein is CASSLGPDPYNEQFF.

The chain combines TRBV12-5 with TRBJ1-2; TRBD1 agrees at 9 bases. Looked up from germline, CDR1 is LGHNT and CDR2 is FRNRAP. The CDR3 consists of 13 residues. Trimming removed 5 bases from V and 4 bases from J; junction bases left unmatched: 2. The CDR3 here is CASGADRGYGYTF. In nucleotides, the CDR3 is TGTGCTAGTGGTGCGGACAGGGGCTATGGCTACACCTTC.

This clonotype was found a few times. The CDR3: CSVVSGGTSSYNEQFF. CDR3 bases: TGCAGCGTTGTTAGCGGGGGGACGAGCTCCTACAATGAGCAGTTCTTC. This chain joins TRBV29-1 and TRBJ2-1; TRBD2 matches at 10 bases. Unmatched junction bases numbered 6, after V lost 4 bases and J lost 0 bases. The CDR3 runs 16 residues. Germline V lookup: CDR1 SQVTM, CDR2 ANQGSEA.

The rearrangement uses TRBV6-5 and TRBJ2-1, with no clear D. This CDR3 spans 14 amino acids. Germline-derived CDR1 and CDR2 are MNHEY and SVGAGI. Trimming took 7 bases from V and 5 from J, leaving 15 bases between them. The DNA of the CDR3 is TGTGCCAGCACCAAAGCCTCGCTCCACAATGAGCAGTTCTTC. Its protein product is CASTKASLHNEQFF.

The chain couples TRBV6-5 to TRBJ2-7; D is tentatively TRBD1 or TRBD2 (6 bases each). TRBJ2-5 explains the end of the DNA better; the J call may be wrong. There are 15 residues in the CDR3. Germline V gene lookup returns CDR1 MNHEY and CDR2 SVGAGI. CDR3 bases: TGTGCCAGCATTGCGCGCACAGGGAGGAGAGAGACCCAGTACTTC. It is translated as CASIARTGRRETQYF.

This clonotype has just one count. V is TRBV19 and J is TRBJ2-2, with 7 nucleotides matching TRBD1. J was trimmed by 4 bases and V by 8 bases; bases with no gene match: 10. The CDR3 covers 15 residues. Germline CDR1 reads LNHDA; CDR2 reads SQIVND (reference sequence). CDR3: CASQGRQGSTGELFF. The CDR3 bases are TGTGCCAGTCAAGGAAGACAGGGAAGCACCGGGGAGCTGTTTTTT.

This clonotype showed up just a few times. J is TRBJ2-2 and V is TRBV29-1; 8 bases align to TRBD1. The V segment lost 4 bases and the J segment 1 base; nucleotides outside the gene matches: 2. The CDR3 sequence is 14 residues long. Per the germline V gene, CDR1 is SQVTM and CDR2 is ANQGSEA. The CDR3: CSVAGQGNTGELFF. DNA for the CDR3: TGCAGCGTTGCCGGACAGGGGAACACCGGGGAGCTGTTTTTT.

The chain uses TRBV9 and TRBJ1-6; D gene uncertain. The germline V gene encodes CDR1 SGDLS and CDR2 YYNGEE. The CDR3 covers 13 residues. Trimming shortened V by 4 bases and J by 13 bases, and 15 bases separated the two germline ends. CDR3 sequence reads: CASSTGTASPLHF. CDR3 DNA sequence: TGTGCCAGCAGCACCGGCACAGCATCGCCCCTCCACTTT.

This chain connects TRBV24-1 to TRBJ2-5; 14 bases fit TRBD2. The length of the CDR3 is 14 residues. With V trimmed by 4 bases and J by 11 bases, 5 bases remained unmatched. Looked up from germline, CDR1 is KGHDR and CDR2 is SFDVKD. The CDR3 DNA follows: TGTGCCACCAGTGACGGGACTAGCGGGAGATTGCAGTACTTC. Protein sequence: CATSDGTSGRLQYF.

This clonotype showed up just a few times. CDR3 sequence: CASSHGQGTNYGYTF. The CDR3 DNA reads TGTGCCAGCAGCCACGGACAGGGCACTAACTATGGCTACACCTTC. The rearrangement uses TRBV11-2 and TRBJ1-2; 8 nucleotides match TRBD1. This CDR3 contains 15 residues. V lost 5 bases to trimming and J lost 0 bases; unmatched junction nucleotides: 5. Germline V gene lookup returns CDR1 SGHAT and CDR2 FQNNGV.

In this sample, this clonotype turned up a few times. The chain employs TRBV29-1 and TRBJ2-1, with TRBD2 matching over 12 bases. Germline loops: CDR1 SQVTM, CDR2 ANQGSEA. The CDR3 totals 15 residues. Unmatched junction bases numbered 9, after V lost 0 bases and J lost 12 bases. The CDR3 loop is CSVEDVTSGGTGQFF. The CDR3 coding sequence is TGCAGCGTTGAAGACGTGACTAGCGGGGGTACGGGGCAGTTCTTC.